This T cell receptor (beta chain) was identified in a study of cytomegalovirus exposure and HLA in healthy donors. The method was immunoSEQ multiplex PCR; TCRdb's version includes in-frame clones alone and lacks a portion of them. The data show about 180,000 clones, 85% seen once. The germline V gene encodes CDR1 SNHLY and CDR2 FYNNEI. The V gene lost 2 bases and the J gene lost 1 base, with 6 bases spanning the gap. The CDR3 extends over 15 amino acids. The sequence was obtained from a man aged 18 to 35 in good health and CMV-seropositive. The source material was PBMCs. The chain combines TRBV2 with TRBJ2-6, with D perhaps TRBD1 (5 bases). In DNA, the CDR3 is TGTGCCAGCAGTGAAAGGGGATCTGGGGCCAACGTCCTGACTTTC. It yields the protein CASSERGSGANVLTF.